This T cell receptor (beta chain) was obtained from a study of blood T cells in healthy people across ages. The germline CDR1 and CDR2 sequences are SNHLY and FYNNEI. The CDR3 consists of 18 residues. V shed 6 bases and J 0 bases; nucleotides not matched to a gene: 14. Combining a sample-barcoded 5' primer with a J-beta primer mix, a second PCR ran for roughly 7 to 11 cycles. MiXCR, applied by TCRdb to the 5' RACE reads, yields one record per CDR3 protein. The sample carries 1.5 million to 2 million distinct CDR3 sequences, under 30% recorded once. The chain joins TRBV2 to TRBJ2-7; 10 bases are shared with TRBD2. The sequence derives from a woman in her 30s in good health. Sequencing used blood. The DNA for the CDR3 is TGTGCCAGCAGCTACCCTTCTAGCGGGGGCCAAAGCTCCTACGAGCAGTACTTC. Translated: CASSYPSSGGQSSYEQYF.